This TCR beta chain was documented in a study of shared clonotypes between healthy human individuals. Study-level results: It was the few donors that limited the genetic and exposure-history diversity represented.

The germline CDR1 and CDR2 sequences are SEHNR and FQNEAQ (reference sequence). The CDR3 sequence is 13 residues long. Trimming took 7 bases from V and 3 from J, leaving 13 bases between them. Several immunoSEQ plates received, in even portions, the genomic DNA of each subset. Original data processing: ImmunoSEQ sequences covered only the junction and lacked quality scores; filtering therefore differed. Clones were sequenced by immunoSEQ multiplex PCR, and TCRdb holds only the in-frame ones, with some missing. That table furnishes V, J and clone size, whereas the DNA furnished D and trimming. There are 450,000 or so clones in the sample; 77% occur only once, and approximately 12% lies in the top ten. This clone was observed a few times. Its antigen is undetermined.

This chain uses TRBV7-9 with TRBJ2-7; D might be TRBD2 (7 bases). The sequenced material came from PBMCs. This clonotype originated in a woman in her 40s in good health. Some clones in this sample may be carry-over from other donors' samples. CDR3 loop: CASTRGGDYEQYF. CDR3 DNA: TGTGCCAGCACCCGAGGGGGGGACTACGAGCAGTACTTC.